These T cell receptor beta chains were read from a single sample in a study of cytomegalovirus exposure and HLA in healthy donors. The assay was immunoSEQ multiplex PCR, and TCRdb's table has in-frame clones only and misses some. Across tens of thousands of clones, the top ten clones capture about 6.7% of the sample. The material sequenced was PBMCs. These receptor sequences come from a woman between 35 and 50 years old in good health and CMV-seronegative. Each CDR3 is given with its conserved first and last residue. Each record gives: V gene, D gene, J gene, CDR3 protein, CDR3 DNA. D genes are given only for firm matches.

V: TRBV18
D: -
J: TRBJ1-5
CDR3: CASSMGLNQPQHF
DNA: TGTGCCAGCTCAATGGGCTTGAATCAGCCCCAGCATTTT

V: TRBV21-1
D: -
J: TRBJ2-2
CDR3: CASSKDARRRTGELFF
DNA: TGTGCCAGCAGCAAAGATGCCAGGCGTCGCACCGGGGAGCTGTTTTTT

V: TRBV7-9
D: -
J: TRBJ2-7
CDR3: CASSPARGGAHEQYF
DNA: TGTGCCAGCAGCCCGGCTAGAGGGGGGGCCCACGAGCAGTACTTC

V: TRBV4-1
D: TRBD2
J: TRBJ2-5
CDR3: CASSQGGLAGGGETQYF
DNA: TGCGCCAGCAGCCAGGGAGGACTAGCGGGAGGGGGGGAGACCCAGTACTTC

V: TRBV6-1
D: -
J: TRBJ1-6
CDR3: CASSERGHYNSPLHF
DNA: TGTGCCAGCAGTGAAAGGGGACATTATAATTCACCCCTCCACTTT

V: TRBV6-5
D: TRBD1
J: TRBJ1-5
CDR3: CASSLTGDSNQPQHF
DNA: TGTGCCAGCAGCCTAACAGGGGATAGCAATCAGCCCCAGCATTTT

V: TRBV11-2
D: -
J: TRBJ2-5
CDR3: CASSPKTGRPGAQYF
DNA: TGTGCCAGCAGCCCCAAAACGGGCCGGCCAGGGGCCCAGTACTTC

V: TRBV2
D: TRBD1
J: TRBJ1-1
CDR3: CASIIDRGTEAFF
DNA: TGTGCCAGCATTATAGACAGGGGCACTGAAGCTTTCTTT

V: TRBV19
D: -
J: TRBJ1-3
CDR3: CASSMRRDTIYF
DNA: TGTGCCAGTAGTATGCGGAGGGACACCATATATTTT

V: TRBV2
D: TRBD2
J: TRBJ2-1
CDR3: CASNPLAGYNEQFF
DNA: TGTGCCAGCAACCCGCTAGCGGGCTACAATGAGCAGTTCTTC

V: TRBV6-1
D: -
J: TRBJ1-1
CDR3: CAITGSTEAFF
DNA: TGTGCCATAACAGGGTCCACTGAAGCTTTCTTT

V: TRBV19
D: TRBD1
J: TRBJ2-4
CDR3: CASRQGTPRGLKNIQYF
DNA: TGTGCCAGCCGACAGGGAACGCCCAGGGGCCTCAAAAACATTCAGTACTTC

V: TRBV7-8
D: -
J: TRBJ2-7
CDR3: CASSLSSASYEQYF
DNA: TGTGCCAGCAGCTTATCTAGCGCCTCCTACGAGCAGTACTTC

V: TRBV19
D: -
J: TRBJ2-4
CDR3: CASSRANIQYF
DNA: TGTGCCAGTAGTAGGGCGAACATTCAGTACTTC

V: TRBV9
D: -
J: TRBJ1-1
CDR3: CASSVQGPNTEAFF
DNA: TGTGCCAGCAGCGTCCAGGGGCCGAACACTGAAGCTTTCTTT

V: TRBV28
D: TRBD1
J: TRBJ2-7
CDR3: CASSTPGTGDEQYF
DNA: TGTGCCAGCAGTACCCCCGGGACAGGGGACGAGCAGTACTTC

V: TRBV7-7
D: TRBD2
J: TRBJ2-5
CDR3: CASSVGLAHSLETQYF
DNA: TGTGCCAGCAGCGTAGGACTAGCCCACTCTCTTGAGACCCAGTACTTC

V: TRBV12-5
D: TRBD1
J: TRBJ1-2
CDR3: CASGSDPGQGLYGYTF
DNA: TGTGCTAGTGGTTCCGACCCGGGACAGGGACTCTATGGCTACACCTTC

V: TRBV7-2
D: -
J: TRBJ2-6
CDR3: CASSSGIFGANVLTF
DNA: TGTGCCAGCAGCTCCGGTATTTTTGGGGCCAACGTCCTGACTTTC

V: TRBV29-1
D: TRBD1
J: TRBJ2-3
CDR3: CSGREGAGDTQYF
DNA: TGCAGCGGTAGAGAGGGGGCAGGAGATACGCAGTATTTT

V: TRBV30
D: -
J: TRBJ1-6
CDR3: CAWSVQREYYNSPLHF
DNA: TGTGCCTGGAGTGTACAACGGGAATACTATAATTCACCCCTCCACTTT

V: TRBV5-1
D: TRBD1
J: TRBJ2-4
CDR3: CASSLGDREDIQYF
DNA: TGCGCCAGCAGCTTGGGGGACAGGGAGGACATTCAGTACTTC

V: TRBV18
D: -
J: TRBJ2-5
CDR3: CASSPRPGLQETQYF
DNA: TGTGCCAGCTCACCTCGGCCAGGCCTACAAGAGACCCAGTACTTC

V: TRBV29-1
D: -
J: TRBJ2-7
CDR3: CSVESTGAYEQYF
DNA: TGCAGCGTGGAGTCGACAGGTGCCTACGAGCAGTACTTC

V: TRBV27
D: -
J: TRBJ2-1
CDR3: CASSFIGDSYNEQFF
DNA: TGTGCCAGCAGTTTTATCGGTGACTCCTACAATGAGCAGTTCTTC

V: TRBV18
D: -
J: TRBJ2-1
CDR3: CASSPAIVHEQFF
DNA: TGTGCCAGCTCACCGGCCATTGTCCATGAGCAGTTCTTC

V: TRBV2
D: -
J: TRBJ1-5
CDR3: CASSEQGLPNQPQHF
DNA: TGTGCCAGCAGTGAACAGGGGCTGCCAAATCAGCCCCAGCATTTT

V: TRBV19
D: -
J: TRBJ1-2
CDR3: CASQAPTILGYTF
DNA: TGTGCCAGCCAAGCTCCGACAATCCTGGGCTACACCTTC

V: TRBV28
D: TRBD2
J: TRBJ2-1
CDR3: CASSLGGGLAGGNEQFF
DNA: TGTGCCAGCAGTTTAGGGGGGGGACTAGCGGGAGGAAATGAGCAGTTCTTC

V: TRBV27
D: -
J: TRBJ2-1
CDR3: CASSLGLAPYNEQFF
DNA: TGTGCCAGCAGTTTAGGCCTAGCGCCATACAATGAGCAGTTCTTC

V: TRBV29-1
D: -
J: TRBJ2-7
CDR3: CSVGGGLHVYEQYF
DNA: TGCAGCGTTGGTGGAGGACTGCATGTTTACGAGCAGTACTTC

V: TRBV18
D: TRBD1
J: TRBJ2-1
CDR3: CASSPGQDTDNEQFF
DNA: TGTGCCAGCTCCCCCGGACAGGACACCGACAATGAGCAGTTCTTC

V: TRBV19
D: -
J: TRBJ2-2
CDR3: CASRGGNTGELFF
DNA: TGTGCCAGCCGGGGAGGCAACACCGGGGAGCTGTTTTTT

V: TRBV10-3
D: -
J: TRBJ2-2
CDR3: CAISEISINTGELFF
DNA: TGTGCCATCAGTGAGATCAGTATTAACACCGGGGAGCTGTTTTTT

V: TRBV2
D: TRBD1
J: TRBJ2-5
CDR3: CASSWTGGQETQYF
DNA: TGTGCCAGCAGTTGGACAGGGGGACAAGAGACCCAGTACTTC

V: TRBV7-8
D: -
J: TRBJ1-1
CDR3: CASSLTTAPNPMNTEAFF
DNA: TGTGCCAGCAGCCTCACCACAGCCCCCAACCCCATGAACACTGAAGCTTTCTTT

V: TRBV9
D: -
J: TRBJ2-7
CDR3: CASSVESFPGVYEQYF
DNA: TGTGCCAGCAGCGTAGAATCCTTTCCAGGGGTCTACGAGCAGTACTTC

V: TRBV6-6
D: TRBD1
J: TRBJ1-2
CDR3: CASSYAEGQAAYTF
DNA: TGTGCCAGCAGTTACGCCGAGGGACAGGCAGCCTACACCTTC

V: TRBV6-4
D: TRBD1
J: TRBJ2-2
CDR3: CASTPRQGAGELFF
DNA: TGTGCCAGCACCCCGAGACAGGGGGCCGGGGAGCTGTTTTTT

V: TRBV28
D: TRBD2
J: TRBJ2-7
CDR3: CASSSSGGAYEQYF
DNA: TGTGCCAGCAGTTCTAGCGGGGGAGCCTACGAGCAGTACTTC

V: TRBV9
D: -
J: TRBJ2-3
CDR3: CASSEQTLTDTQYF
DNA: TGTGCCAGCAGCGAACAGACACTCACAGATACGCAGTATTTT

V: TRBV6-5
D: TRBD1
J: TRBJ2-1
CDR3: CASWTGLIVGEQFF
DNA: TGTGCCAGTTGGACAGGGCTTATCGTAGGTGAGCAGTTCTTC

V: TRBV5-1
D: -
J: TRBJ2-5
CDR3: CASSLGRWSVQGQETQYF
DNA: TGCGCCAGCAGCTTGGGTCGGTGGTCGGTACAGGGACAAGAGACCCAGTACTTC

V: TRBV5-8
D: -
J: TRBJ2-7
CDR3: CASSLGGSAYEQYF
DNA: TGTGCCAGCAGCTTGGGAGGTTCGGCCTACGAGCAGTACTTC

V: TRBV6-1
D: -
J: TRBJ1-5
CDR3: CASSPNRNQPQHF
DNA: TGTGCCAGCAGTCCCAACAGGAATCAGCCCCAGCATTTT

V: TRBV4-3
D: -
J: TRBJ1-1
CDR3: CASSQATGQAAFF
DNA: TGCGCCAGCAGCCAAGCGACAGGACAAGCAGCTTTCTTT

V: TRBV5-1
D: -
J: TRBJ2-3
CDR3: CASSLGLAGQSDTQYF
DNA: TGCGCCAGCAGCTTAGGATTGGCAGGGCAATCGGATACGCAGTATTTT

V: TRBV5-1
D: -
J: TRBJ2-3
CDR3: CASSLASMTDTQYF
DNA: TGCGCCAGCAGCTTGGCTTCTATGACAGATACGCAGTATTTT

V: TRBV18
D: TRBD1
J: TRBJ1-2
CDR3: CASSPSAGGYGYTF
DNA: TGTGCCAGCTCACCATCGGCAGGGGGTTATGGCTACACCTTC

V: TRBV28
D: -
J: TRBJ2-1
CDR3: CASSLAGGRGRHNEQFF
DNA: TGTGCCAGCAGTTTAGCTGGGGGCAGGGGAAGGCACAATGAGCAGTTCTTC

V: TRBV18
D: TRBD1
J: TRBJ1-3
CDR3: CASTWGQGDSGNTIYF
DNA: TGTGCCAGCACATGGGGACAGGGCGACTCTGGAAACACCATATATTTT

V: TRBV5-6
D: TRBD1
J: TRBJ2-5
CDR3: CASSRDRGWETQYF
DNA: TGTGCCAGCAGTCGGGACAGGGGCTGGGAGACCCAGTACTTC

V: TRBV6-5
D: TRBD1
J: TRBJ1-2
CDR3: CASTETGNYGYTF
DNA: TGTGCCAGCACCGAGACAGGGAACTATGGCTACACCTTC

V: TRBV7-9
D: -
J: TRBJ2-3
CDR3: CASRLPPSAQYF
DNA: TGTGCCAGCAGACTACCACCTAGCGCGCAGTATTTT

V: TRBV29-1
D: -
J: TRBJ2-3
CDR3: CSVDTSSDTQYF
DNA: TGCAGCGTTGATACTAGCTCAGATACGCAGTATTTT

V: TRBV6-5
D: TRBD2
J: TRBJ2-7
CDR3: CASRRTSGVYEQYF
DNA: TGTGCCAGCAGAAGGACTAGCGGTGTTTACGAGCAGTACTTC

V: TRBV28
D: TRBD1
J: TRBJ1-1
CDR3: CASSPLDRGDMNTEDFF
DNA: TGTGCCAGCAGTCCTCTCGACAGGGGAGATATGAACACTGAAGATTTCTTT

V: TRBV9
D: TRBD1
J: TRBJ1-6
CDR3: CASSSGQGQSPLHF
DNA: TGTGCCAGCAGCTCCGGACAGGGGCAATCACCCCTCCACTTT

V: TRBV5-6
D: -
J: TRBJ2-3
CDR3: CAAGGPFTDTQYF
DNA: TGTGCCGCAGGGGGGCCCTTCACAGATACGCAGTATTTT